This is a list of T cell receptor beta chains from one sample in a study of T cell responses to AZD1222 COVID-19 vaccine. Assay: immunoSEQ multiplex PCR; the TCRdb copy retains only in-frame clones and omits some. The profile shows fewer than 55,000 clones, around four fifths of them singletons. This sample comprised peripheral blood, obtained on day 0 of MenACWY control vaccination. Receptors originate from an adult in good health. Each CDR3 is given with its conserved first and last residue. The D gene is left open where the match is weak. Expanded clones get a size class; other rows say once, few or many, or leave the size out.

j_gene,abundance,d_gene,v_gene,CDR3nt,CDR3aa
TRBJ1-1,-,-,TRBV5-1,TGCGCCAGCAGCTTCGACACAAACACTGAAGCTTTCTTT,CASSFDTNTEAFF
TRBJ2-5,-,TRBD2,TRBV10-3,TGTGCCGCGAATGGAGAACTAGCGCCACAAGAGACCCAGTACTTC,CAANGELAPQETQYF
TRBJ1-6,-,TRBD1,TRBV10-3,TGTGCCATCAGGCCGGGACAGGGGTTTTACTCACCCCTCCACTTT,CAIRPGQGFYSPLHF
TRBJ2-1,-,-,TRBV5-4,TGTGCCAGCAGCGGTGGACTGGATTTCAATGAGCAGTTCTTC,CASSGGLDFNEQFF
TRBJ1-1,-,-,TRBV5-5,TGTGCCAGCAGCTTAAGGGACTTGAACACTGAAGCTTTCTTT,CASSLRDLNTEAFF
TRBJ1-3,-,-,TRBV6-5,TGTGCCAGCAGACGACAGACCAACTCTGGAAACACCATATATTTT,CASRRQTNSGNTIYF
TRBJ1-5,few,-,TRBV2,TGTGCCAGCAGTGAAGCAGGGATCGATCAGCCCCAGCATTTT,CASSEAGIDQPQHF
TRBJ2-2,-,TRBD1,TRBV5-1,TGCGCCAGCAGCTTGGTCCAGGGGGCGGACACCGGGGAGCTGTTTTTT,CASSLVQGADTGELFF
TRBJ1-6,-,TRBD1,TRBV4-1,TGCGCCAGCAGCCAAGATGTCCCCCCAGGGGGCGCCGGTTCACCCCTCCACTTT,CASSQDVPPGGAGSPLHF
TRBJ1-2,few,TRBD1,TRBV6-5,TGTGCCACCTACCCCACGGGACAGGGCGATGGCTACACCTTC,CATYPTGQGDGYTF
TRBJ2-3,-,TRBD2,TRBV6-5,TGTGCCAGCGGCCTAGCGGGGGGTCCAGATACGCAGTATTTT,CASGLAGGPDTQYF
TRBJ2-3,-,-,TRBV2,TGTGCCAGCACGCTCAGGGCCGCCACTAGCACAGATACGCAGTATTTT,CASTLRAATSTDTQYF
TRBJ1-5,-,-,TRBV11-2,TGTGCCAGCAGCCCACAAAGCAATCAGCCCCAGCATTTT,CASSPQSNQPQHF
TRBJ1-2,-,-,TRBV27,TGTGCCAGCAGTCCCACAGGGAACTATGGCTACACCTTC,CASSPTGNYGYTF
TRBJ2-1,-,TRBD1,TRBV7-6,TGTGCCAGCAGCTTAGACGACAGGGGTAGGGAGCAGTTCTTC,CASSLDDRGREQFF
TRBJ1-3,-,TRBD1,TRBV19,TGTGCCAGTAGTCCACAGGGGACCCCTGGAAACACCATATATTTT,CASSPQGTPGNTIYF
TRBJ1-2,-,TRBD1,TRBV19,TGTGCCAGTAACTCAAACCCGACAGGGTATGGCTACACCTTC,CASNSNPTGYGYTF
TRBJ1-6,-,TRBD1,TRBV30,TGTGCCTGGAGTGCAGGACAGGGGGATAATTCACCCCTCCACTTT,CAWSAGQGDNSPLHF
TRBJ2-2,-,TRBD2,TRBV7-7,TGTGCCAGCAGCCCGGGGGGGCTGAACACCGGGGAGCTGTTTTTT,CASSPGGLNTGELFF
TRBJ1-2,-,TRBD1,TRBV7-9,TGTGCCAGCAGCTTAGATGGGACAGGGGTCGGTGGCTACACCTTC,CASSLDGTGVGGYTF
TRBJ1-4,few,-,TRBV3-1/TRBV3-2,TGTGCCAGCAGCCAGCGGCGGGGGGGCCTTAATGAAAAACTGTTTTTT,CASSQRRGGLNEKLFF
TRBJ1-6,-,TRBD1,TRBV2,TGTGCCAGTACGGACAGGAGAGCCTATAATTCACCCCTCCACTTT,CASTDRRAYNSPLHF
TRBJ2-2,-,TRBD2,TRBV9,TGTGCCAGCAACCCCTCAGGGAGCGGGGAATACACCGGGGAGCTGTTTTTT,CASNPSGSGEYTGELFF
TRBJ2-2,-,TRBD2,TRBV14,TGTGCCAGCAGCCAAGATCGGGCTAGCGGGGTCACCGGGGAGCTGTTTTTT,CASSQDRASGVTGELFF
TRBJ2-3,-,TRBD1,TRBV18,TGTGCCAGCTCACCACCGGGGACAGGGGGAGATACGCAGTATTTT,CASSPPGTGGDTQYF
TRBJ1-6,-,-,TRBV6-5,TGTGCCAGCAGACAGAGTCAAAATTCACCCCTCCACTTT,CASRQSQNSPLHF
TRBJ1-1,once,-,TRBV5-1,TGCGCCAGCAACGGTTCGCGTATCGATAACACTGAAGCTTTCTTT,CASNGSRIDNTEAFF
TRBJ2-1,-,TRBD1,TRBV19,TGTGCCAGTAGTAGGTCCAGGGGGCCCAATGAGCAGTTCTTC,CASSRSRGPNEQFF
TRBJ1-1,-,TRBD1,TRBV5-1,TGCGCCAGCAGCGCTGGACAGGCGAACACTGAAGCTTTCTTT,CASSAGQANTEAFF
TRBJ1-1,-,TRBD1,TRBV27,TGTGCCAGCAGCAGATCGACAGGGGTTCGGAACACTGAAGCTTTCTTT,CASSRSTGVRNTEAFF
TRBJ2-4,-,TRBD1,TRBV5-8,TGTGCCAGCAGCCCGAATTGGGACAGGGGGCGTAAAGACATTCAGTACTTC,CASSPNWDRGRKDIQYF
TRBJ1-1,-,TRBD1,TRBV6-6,TGTGCCAGCAGCTTATCCAACTACAGGGGTTTGCGAGCGAACACTGAAGCTTTCTTT,CASSLSNYRGLRANTEAFF
TRBJ2-2,once,-,TRBV3-1/TRBV3-2,TGTGCCAGCAGCCACCTGGGACAGAACACCGGGGAGCTGTTTTTT,CASSHLGQNTGELFF
TRBJ1-5,-,-,TRBV5-1,TGCGCCAGCAGCCCGGGAGACCTCGGGGGGGGTCAGCCCCAGCATTTT,CASSPGDLGGGQPQHF
TRBJ2-7,-,-,TRBV7-2,TGTGCCAGCAGCTCCCGACTGAAATCCTACGAGCAGTACTTC,CASSSRLKSYEQYF
TRBJ2-4,-,-,TRBV3-1/TRBV3-2,TGTGCCAGCAGCCAAACGGGGAGGGGGCTGGCCAAAAACATTCAGTACTTC,CASSQTGRGLAKNIQYF
TRBJ2-1,-,-,TRBV6-4,TGTGCCAGCAGTGACTCGAGAAGGGGATCCTACAATGAGCAGTTCTTC,CASSDSRRGSYNEQFF
TRBJ2-3,-,-,TRBV20-1,TGCAGTGCCCCTCGAGCGGATACGCAGTATTTT,CSAPRADTQYF
TRBJ1-2,-,-,TRBV5-5,TGTGCCAGCAGCTTGGCACAGGGATTCTATGGCTACACCTTC,CASSLAQGFYGYTF
TRBJ1-1,-,-,TRBV5-1,TGCGCCAGCAGCACGGTGGACAGGAACACTGAAGCTTTCTTT,CASSTVDRNTEAFF
TRBJ1-5,-,-,TRBV6-1,TGTGCCAGCAGTGACAGCAGGATAGCAAATCAGCCCCAGCATTTT,CASSDSRIANQPQHF
TRBJ1-2,-,-,TRBV9,TGTGCCAGCAGCGCACCCAGGAATCCCTATGGCTACACCTTC,CASSAPRNPYGYTF
TRBJ1-2,-,-,TRBV7-8,TGTGCCAGCAGCCCCGGACGGTCCCCAAAAGGAGGCTACACCTTC,CASSPGRSPKGGYTF
TRBJ2-2,few,-,TRBV12-5,TGTGCTAGTGGGCCACGAACGAACACCGGGGAGCTGTTTTTT,CASGPRTNTGELFF
TRBJ1-1,-,-,TRBV9,TGTGCCAGCAGGCCAAACACGCACATCGGCACTGAAGCTTTCTTT,CASRPNTHIGTEAFF